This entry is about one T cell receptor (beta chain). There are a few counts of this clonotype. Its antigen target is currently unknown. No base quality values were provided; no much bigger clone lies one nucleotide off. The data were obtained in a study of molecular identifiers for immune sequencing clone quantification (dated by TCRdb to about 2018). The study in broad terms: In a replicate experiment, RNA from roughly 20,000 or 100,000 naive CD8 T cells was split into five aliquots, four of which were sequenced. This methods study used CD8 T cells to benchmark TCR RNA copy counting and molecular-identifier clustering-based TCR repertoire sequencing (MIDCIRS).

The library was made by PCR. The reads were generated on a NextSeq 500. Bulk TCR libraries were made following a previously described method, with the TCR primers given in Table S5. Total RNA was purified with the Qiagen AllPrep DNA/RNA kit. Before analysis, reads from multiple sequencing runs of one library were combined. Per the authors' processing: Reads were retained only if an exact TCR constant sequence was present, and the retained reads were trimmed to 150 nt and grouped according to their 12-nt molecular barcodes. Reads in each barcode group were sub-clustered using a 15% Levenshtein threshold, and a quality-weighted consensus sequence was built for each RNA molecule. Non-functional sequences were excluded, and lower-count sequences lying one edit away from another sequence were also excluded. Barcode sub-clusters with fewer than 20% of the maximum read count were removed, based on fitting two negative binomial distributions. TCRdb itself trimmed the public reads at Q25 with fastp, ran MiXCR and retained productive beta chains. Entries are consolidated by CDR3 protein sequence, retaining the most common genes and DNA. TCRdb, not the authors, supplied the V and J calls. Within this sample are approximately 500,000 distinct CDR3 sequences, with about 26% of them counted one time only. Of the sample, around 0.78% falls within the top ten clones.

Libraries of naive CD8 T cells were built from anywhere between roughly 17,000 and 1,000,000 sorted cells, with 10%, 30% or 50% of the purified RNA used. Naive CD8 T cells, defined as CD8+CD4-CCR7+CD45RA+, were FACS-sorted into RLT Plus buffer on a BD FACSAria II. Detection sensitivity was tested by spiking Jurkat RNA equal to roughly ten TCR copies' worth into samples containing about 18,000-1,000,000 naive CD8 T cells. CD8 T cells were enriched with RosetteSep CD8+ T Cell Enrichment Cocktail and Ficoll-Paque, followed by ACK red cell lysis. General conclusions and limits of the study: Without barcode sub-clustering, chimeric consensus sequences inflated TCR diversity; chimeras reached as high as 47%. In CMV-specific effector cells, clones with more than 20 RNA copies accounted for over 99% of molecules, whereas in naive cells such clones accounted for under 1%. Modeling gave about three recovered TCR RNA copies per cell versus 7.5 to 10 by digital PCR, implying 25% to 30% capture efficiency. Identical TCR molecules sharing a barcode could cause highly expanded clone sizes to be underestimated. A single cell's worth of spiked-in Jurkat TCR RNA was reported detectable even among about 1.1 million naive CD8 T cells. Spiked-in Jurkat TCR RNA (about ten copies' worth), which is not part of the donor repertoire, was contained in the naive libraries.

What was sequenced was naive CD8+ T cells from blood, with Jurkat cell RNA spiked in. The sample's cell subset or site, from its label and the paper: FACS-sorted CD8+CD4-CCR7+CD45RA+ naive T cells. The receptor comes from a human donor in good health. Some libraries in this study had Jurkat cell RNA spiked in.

In nucleotide form, the sequence is TGTGCCAGCAGTAAAGGGACAGGGGGTAATGAAAAACTGTTTTTT. This sequence encodes CASSKGTGGNEKLFF. The receptor chain draws on TRBV6-5 and TRBJ1-4; TRBD1 lines up with 11 middle nucleotides. Per the germline V gene, MNHEY is the CDR1 and SVGAGI is the CDR2. Trimming accounts for 5 bases at V and 4 bases at J, while the number of junction bases matched to no gene is 3. The CDR3 spans 15 residues, from the cysteine through the phenylalanine. The kept DNA is CDR3 alone, 45 bases in frame from the first base.